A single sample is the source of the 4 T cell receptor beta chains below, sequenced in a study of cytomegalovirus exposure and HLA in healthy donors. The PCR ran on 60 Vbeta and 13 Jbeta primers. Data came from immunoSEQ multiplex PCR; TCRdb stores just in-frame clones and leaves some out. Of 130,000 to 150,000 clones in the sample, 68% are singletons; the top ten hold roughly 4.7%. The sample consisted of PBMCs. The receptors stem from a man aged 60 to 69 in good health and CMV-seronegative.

CDR3: CSVGQGAQNEQFF. In DNA, the CDR3 is TGCAGCGTTGGACAGGGGGCTCAGAATGAGCAGTTCTTC. This chain joins TRBV29-1 and TRBJ2-1; 10 nucleotides agree with TRBD1. Germline V lookup: CDR1 SQVTM, CDR2 ANQGSEA. V shed 4 bases, J shed 7 bases, and the junction held 4 bases outside the gene matches. This CDR3 region has 13 residues.

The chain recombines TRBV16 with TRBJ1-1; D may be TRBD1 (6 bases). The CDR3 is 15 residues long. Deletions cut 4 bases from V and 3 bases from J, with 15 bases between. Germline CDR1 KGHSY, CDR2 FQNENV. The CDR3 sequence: CASSLRTASYTEAFF. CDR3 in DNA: TGTGCCAGCAGCCTTCGGACAGCAAGCTACACTGAAGCTTTCTTT.

The CDR3, as DNA: TGTGCCAGCAGCTCGATACTAGCGGGAGACGCTGGGACCCAGTACTTC. This sequence encodes CASSSILAGDAGTQYF. This chain links TRBV11-2 with TRBJ2-5; 11 bases match TRBD2. J was trimmed by 7 bases and V by 4 bases; bases with no gene match: 11. CDR3 length: 16 amino acids. Germline CDR1 reads SGHAT; CDR2 reads FQNNGV.

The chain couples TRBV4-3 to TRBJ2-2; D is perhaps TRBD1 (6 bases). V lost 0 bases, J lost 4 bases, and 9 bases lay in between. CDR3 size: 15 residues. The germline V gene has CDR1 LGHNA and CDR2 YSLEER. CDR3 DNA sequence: TGCGCCAGCAGCCAAGATAACAGGGTCACCGGGGAGCTGTTTTTT. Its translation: CASSQDNRVTGELFF.